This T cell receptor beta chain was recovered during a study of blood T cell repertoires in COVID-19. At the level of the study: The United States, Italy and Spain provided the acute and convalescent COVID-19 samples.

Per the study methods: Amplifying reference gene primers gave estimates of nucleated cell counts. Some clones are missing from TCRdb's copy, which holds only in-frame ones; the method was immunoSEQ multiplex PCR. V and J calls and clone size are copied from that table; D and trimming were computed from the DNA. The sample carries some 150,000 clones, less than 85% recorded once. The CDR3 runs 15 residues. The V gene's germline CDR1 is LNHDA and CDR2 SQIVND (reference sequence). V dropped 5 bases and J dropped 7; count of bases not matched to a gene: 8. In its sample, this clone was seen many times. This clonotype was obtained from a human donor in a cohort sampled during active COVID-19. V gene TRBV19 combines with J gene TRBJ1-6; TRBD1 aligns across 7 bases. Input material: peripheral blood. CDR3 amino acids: CASSYPGTVNSPLHF. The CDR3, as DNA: TGTGCCAGTAGTTATCCCGGGACAGTCAATTCACCCCTCCACTTT.